This T cell receptor (beta chain) derives from a study of blood T cells in healthy people across ages. This clonotype has only a few counts. The CDR3 has 14 amino acids. The V gene lost 4 bases and the J gene lost 0 bases, with 10 bases spanning the gap. The germline V gene encodes CDR1 SGHRS and CDR2 YFSETQ. With a J-beta primer mix and a sample-barcoded 5' primer, a second PCR ran 7 to 11 cycles. TCRdb re-analysed the 5' RACE reads in MiXCR, keeping a single row per CDR3 protein. The repertoire holds 600,000 to 1,000,000 distinct CDR3 sequences, 58% seen once, with roughly 22% in the top ten. The sequence was collected from a man between 25 and 39 years old in good health. Sequenced input: blood. The gene calls are TRBV5-1 and TRBJ1-1; weak D call: TRBD1 (6 bases). The CDR3 DNA sequence: TGCGCCAGCAGCCACGGACAGATGAACACTGAAGCTTTCTTT. Its protein is CASSHGQMNTEAFF.